The 7 T cell receptor beta chains below all came from one sample that was sequenced in a study of siplizumab effects on memory and regulatory T cells. Sequenced by immunoSEQ multiplex PCR; TCRdb stores in-frame clones only, minus some. The sample consists of some 75,000 clones, 93% of them appearing once. The sample was CD8+ T cells sorted from blood. These receptors all stem from a human donor in good health.

The rearrangement uses TRBV4-3 and TRBJ2-7; D gene uncertain. The CDR3 loop spans 15 amino acids. Per the germline V gene, CDR1 is LGHNA and CDR2 is YSLEER. Trimming took 1 base from V and 2 from J, leaving 12 bases between them. CDR3 residues: CASSQVLTEAYEQYF. The CDR3 nucleotides are TGCGCCAGCAGCCAAGTTCTTACCGAAGCCTACGAGCAGTACTTC.

The V gene is TRBV19, the J gene TRBJ1-1; D is perhaps TRBD1 (5 bases). Trimming stripped 7 bases from V and 5 bases from J, with 11 bases between. CDR3 size: 12 residues. Germline CDR1 reads LNHDA; CDR2 reads SQIVND (reference sequence). CDR3 coding DNA: TGTGCCAGTAATGGGGGGGAGACTGAAGCTTTCTTT. Protein sequence: CASNGGETEAFF.

The CDR3 DNA sequence: TGTGCCAGCAGTTTAACAGCGCCAGACATGGCAACTAATGAAAAACTGTTTTTT. It translates to CASSLTAPDMATNEKLFF. This chain links TRBV27 with TRBJ1-4, with D hard to call. Germline V CDR1 and CDR2: MNHEY, SMNVEV (reference sequence). The V and J ends lost 2 bases and 0 bases respectively, with 16 bases between them. The CDR3 runs to 18 residues.

The chain is built from TRBV6-5 and TRBJ1-6; D is undetermined. The ends were cut back, 0 bases at V and 3 bases at J, with 9 bases in the middle. CDR1 MNHEY and CDR2 SVGAGI come from the germline V gene. CDR3 length: 16 residues. The CDR3 DNA reads as TGTGCCAGCAGTTACTCGCCCAGAGACTATAATTCACCCCTCCACTTT. Its translation: CASSYSPRDYNSPLHF.

The V gene is TRBV7-6, the J gene TRBJ1-4, with 8 bases lining up with TRBD1. CDR3 length equals 14 residues. CDR1 and CDR2 (germline): SGHVS, FNYEAQ. V trimming: 5 bases; J trimming: 8 bases; junction bases outside the gene matches: 7. The CDR3 region has the DNA TGTGCCAGCAGCAAGACAGGGGCGGGGGAAAAACTGTTTTTT. Residues: CASSKTGAGEKLFF.

The rearrangement joins TRBV7-5 to TRBJ1-6; the table calls TRBD1, which could not be checked here. TRBV7-5 is a pseudogene locus. CDR3 length: 14 residues. CDR3 nucleotide sequence: TGTGTCAGAAGCCAGGACAAGGGTAATTCACCCCTCCACTTT. This encodes CVRSQDKGNSPLHF.

The chain links TRBV2 to TRBJ2-1; TRBD2 matches 7 bases. This CDR3 is built from 12 residues. With 11 bases clipped from V and 7 bases from J, the junction kept 8 bases outside the gene matches. Germline CDR1 SNHLY, CDR2 FYNNEI. CDR3 sequence (DNA): TGTGCCTTCCGGACTAGTGGAAATGAGCAGTTCTTC. Amino acids: CAFRTSGNEQFF.